Each of the 27 T cell receptor beta chains below was sequenced from the same sample in a study of technical replicates of blood from a handful of donors. Profiling relied on immunoSEQ multiplex PCR, and the TCRdb table lists in-frame clones only, not all of them. The sample lists more than 65,000 clones, 96% occurring once. The sample taken for sequencing was T cells isolated from PBMCs. These receptors all stem from a human donor in good health.

V gene TRBV6-5 combines with J gene TRBJ2-3; 7 bases fit TRBD1. Germline V gene sequence: CDR1 MNHEY, CDR2 SVGAGI. The CDR3 spans 15 residues. Losses at the gene ends were 0 bases for V and 1 base for J; bases not matched to a gene: 1. DNA for the CDR3: TGTGCCAGCAGTTACTCGGGGACAGGCACAGATACGCAGTATTTT. It is translated as CASSYSGTGTDTQYF.

J is TRBJ1-2 and V is TRBV5-4; D perhaps matches TRBD1 (5 bases). The CDR3 covers 13 residues. CDR1 SGHNT and CDR2 YYREEE come from the germline V gene (reference sequence). Trimming removed 4 bases at V and 8 bases at J, with 15 bases between. CDR3 loop: CASSGPQGIGYTF. CDR3 nucleotides: TGTGCCAGCAGCGGCCCCCAGGGCATAGGCTACACCTTC.

This chain links TRBV12-5 with TRBJ1-5, with a tentative D call TRBD1 (5 bases). Trimming pared 7 bases from V and 3 bases from J, leaving 16 bases between. The CDR3 contains 15 residues. Germline V gene sequence: CDR1 LGHNT, CDR2 FRNRAP. The CDR3 reads CASANGQGPNQPQHF. In DNA form, the CDR3 reads TGTGCTAGTGCAAACGGCCAGGGTCCCAATCAGCCCCAGCATTTT. Full variable domain (rest looked up from reference TRBV12-5 and TRBJ1-5): DARVTQTPRHKVTEMGQEVTMRCQPILGHNTVFWYRQTMMQGLELLAYFRNRAPLDDSGMPKDRFSAEMPDATLATLKIQPSEPRDSAVYFCASANGQGPNQPQHFGDGTRLSIL.

The V call is TRBV5-1, the J call TRBJ1-5; tentatively, D is TRBD1 (5 bases). Trimming took off 0 bases at V and 0 bases at J, with 10 bases between the two ends. The CDR3 consists of 16 residues. Germline lookup yields CDR1 SGHRS and CDR2 YFSETQ. The CDR3 is CASSLGAQGSNQPQHF. The CDR3 DNA reads TGCGCCAGCAGCTTGGGGGCGCAGGGTAGCAATCAGCCCCAGCATTTT.

The V call is TRBV6-9, the J call TRBJ1-3, with unresolved D. Between the trimmed V and J ends, which lost 8 bases and 0 bases, there was a span of 17 bases. The CDR3 covers 16 residues. CDR1 and CDR2 (germline): MNHGY, SVAAGI. DNA for the CDR3: TGTGCCAGCGCAGCGGGATTTTGGTTCTCTGGAAACACCATATATTTT. This codes for CASAAGFWFSGNTIYF.

This clone occurred a few times. The rearrangement uses TRBV30 and TRBJ1-5; D is undetermined. The germline V gene has CDR1 GTSNPN and CDR2 SVGIG (reference sequence). This CDR3 spans 11 amino acids. V dropped 0 bases and J dropped 10 bases, with 7 bases sitting between them. DNA of the CDR3: TGTGCCTGGAGTGTAGGAGGCCCCCAGCATTTT. Amino acids: CAWSVGGPQHF.

This clone was seen only once. The genes are TRBV29-1 and TRBJ2-1; 10 bases are a match to TRBD2. V was clipped by 7 bases and J by 2 bases; unmatched bases: 2. The germline gives CDR1 SQVTM, CDR2 ANQGSEA. The CDR3 is made up of 13 amino acids. The CDR3 coding sequence is TGCAGCGGAACTAGCGGGACCTACAATGAGCAGTTCTTC. Encoded protein: CSGTSGTYNEQFF.

This chain uses TRBV5-1 with TRBJ2-2, with D perhaps matching TRBD1 (5 bases). The length of the CDR3 is 13 residues. V shed 6 bases and J shed 2 bases, with 8 bases lying between them. Germline V gene data show CDR1 as SGHRS and CDR2 as YFSETQ. CDR3 residues: CASTQGNTGELFF. CDR3 sequence (DNA): TGCGCCAGCACCCAGGGAAACACCGGGGAGCTGTTTTTT.

V is TRBV28 and J is TRBJ1-1, with D perhaps matching TRBD1 (5 bases). The CDR3 is 15 amino acids. Germline V lookup: CDR1 MDHEN, CDR2 SYDVKM. V lost 7 bases, J lost 4 bases, and 19 bases lay in between. The CDR3 sequence is CASIQDSLTVTEAFF. The DNA for the CDR3 is TGTGCCAGCATTCAAGACAGTTTAACGGTCACTGAAGCTTTCTTT. Combining the CDR3 with reference TRBV28 and TRBJ1-1 gives the whole variable domain DVKVTQSSRYLVKRTGEKVFLECVQDMDHENMFWYRQDPGLGLRLIYFSYDVKMKEKGDIPEGYSVSREKKERFSLILESASTNQTSMYLCASIQDSLTVTEAFFGQGTRLTVV.

This clone came up once. This sequence joins TRBV6-1 and TRBJ1-2, with a tentative D call TRBD1 (5 bases). Per germline, CDR1 MNHNS and CDR2 SASEGT. The CDR3 has 13 amino acids. V lost 6 bases and J 5 bases, leaving 13 bases between the germline ends. This CDR3 reads CASRHTQGYGYTF. CDR3 DNA: TGTGCCAGCAGGCATACTCAGGGTTATGGCTACACCTTC.

The V gene is TRBV18, the J gene TRBJ1-5, with D hard to call. Deletions cut 4 bases from V and 6 bases from J, with 13 bases between. This CDR3 has 14 amino acids. The germline V gene has CDR1 KGHSH and CDR2 LQKENI. CDR3: CASSQSGVGQPQHF. The CDR3 coding sequence is TGTGCCAGCTCACAAAGCGGGGTCGGTCAGCCCCAGCATTTT.

The chain has TRBV27 and TRBJ1-2, with 7 positions matching TRBD1. The length of the CDR3 is 15 residues. V lost 3 bases and J lost 0; bases outside the gene matches: 4. Per the germline V gene, CDR1 is MNHEY and CDR2 is SMNVEV (reference sequence). CDR3: CASSFRGMTNYGYTF. DNA of the CDR3: TGTGCCAGCAGTTTCAGGGGGATGACTAACTATGGCTACACCTTC.

The V call is TRBV10-2, the J call TRBJ1-1, with a tentative D call TRBD1 (6 bases). V lost 8 bases to trimming and J lost 0 bases, with 7 bases between them. There are 12 residues in the CDR3. Looked up from germline, CDR1 is WSHSY and CDR2 is SAAADI. CDR3 residues: CASGDMNTEAFF. In DNA form, the CDR3 reads TGCGCCAGCGGGGACATGAACACTGAAGCTTTCTTT.

The V call is TRBV30, the J call TRBJ2-1; 11 positions agree with TRBD2. The junction had 6 bases not matched to a gene; V was cut back by 6 bases and J by 11 bases. The CDR3 extends over 12 amino acids. The germline CDR1 and CDR2 sequences are GTSNPN and SVGIG (reference sequence). This chain's CDR3 is CACSTSGNQQFF. The CDR3 bases are TGTGCCTGTTCGACTAGCGGGAATCAGCAGTTCTTC.

The chain uses TRBV2 and TRBJ1-5, with D possibly being TRBD1 (6 bases). Germline loops: CDR1 SNHLY, CDR2 FYNNEI. The CDR3 covers 15 residues. Between the trimmed V and J ends, which lost 3 bases and 6 bases, there was a span of 15 bases. CDR3 sequence (DNA): TGTGCCAGCAGTGATTTTTCAGGGGAGGGTCAGCCCCAGCATTTT. It codes for CASSDFSGEGQPQHF.

This chain uses TRBV7-2 with TRBJ1-1; 9 bases are a match to TRBD1. The germline CDR1 and CDR2 sequences are SGHTA and FQGNSA. The junction had 4 bases not matched to a gene; V was cut back by 1 base and J by 1 base. The CDR3 extends over 16 amino acids. CDR3 region: CASSLVDRGENTEAFF. In DNA, the CDR3 is TGTGCCAGCAGCTTAGTGGACAGGGGAGAGAACACTGAAGCTTTCTTT.

CDR3 sequence reads: CASSVGDTWNTGELFF. The CDR3 DNA is TGCGCCAGCAGCGTAGGGGACACCTGGAACACCGGGGAGCTGTTTTTT. The chain recombines TRBV5-1 with TRBJ2-2; perhaps TRBD1 as D (6 bases). This CDR3 has 16 residues. V gave up 4 bases and J gave up 1 base, with 14 bases separating them. Germline values: CDR1 SGHRS, CDR2 YFSETQ.

V gene TRBV21-1 combines with J gene TRBJ2-7; the listed D gene, TRBD2, was not tested against the DNA. TRBV21-1 is listed as a pseudogene. The CDR3 extends over 19 amino acids. The CDR3 spells CASSSGLSGEREGPGEQYF. CDR3 sequence (DNA): TGTGCCAGCAGCAGTGGGTTGTCAGGCGAGCGGGAGGGCCCTGGCGAGCAGTACTTC.

This clone was counted a single time. The chain joins TRBV4-3 to TRBJ2-1; 11 bases align to TRBD2. J was trimmed by 2 bases and V by 6 bases; bases with no gene match: 3. From germline, CDR1 is LGHNA and CDR2 YSLEER. This CDR3 region has 15 residues. The CDR3 nucleotides are TGCGCCAGCAGGCTGGGACTAGCGGCCTACAATGAGCAGTTCTTC. This encodes CASRLGLAAYNEQFF.

CDR3 region: CASSFGRSYEQYF. The CDR3 DNA reads as TGTGCCAGCAGCTTCGGGAGATCCTACGAGCAGTACTTC. The chain uses TRBV11-2 and TRBJ2-7, with D maybe TRBD2 (6 bases). Germline V gene sequence: CDR1 SGHAT, CDR2 FQNNGV. Trimming left V 3 bases short and J 1 base short, with 7 bases between. This CDR3 contains 13 residues. Filled out from reference TRBV11-2 and TRBJ2-7, the complete variable domain reads EAGVAQSPRYKIIEKRQSVAFWCNPISGHATLYWYQQILGQGPKLLIQFQNNGVVDDSQLPKDRFSAERLKGVDSTLKIQPAKLEDSAVYLCASSFGRSYEQYFGPGTRLTVT.

This rearrangement joins TRBV6-1 to TRBJ1-4; D is unresolved. With 4 bases removed from V and 9 bases from J, the gap between germline ends came to 3 bases. From germline, CDR1 is MNHNS and CDR2 SASEGT. The CDR3 sequence is 10 residues long. The CDR3 loop is CASSGQKLFF. The CDR3 DNA reads as TGTGCCAGCAGTGGGCAAAAACTGTTTTTT.

This rearrangement joins TRBV9 to TRBJ2-3; tentatively, D is TRBD1 (6 bases). Trimming removed 0 bases at V and 0 bases at J, with 14 bases between. CDR1 is SGDLS, CDR2 YYNGEE, per germline. The CDR3 consists of 17 residues. Here the CDR3 DNA reads TGTGCCAGCAGCGTAGATGATCCGAGGGGGAGCACAGATACGCAGTATTTT. Its translation is CASSVDDPRGSTDTQYF.

The chain recombines TRBV18 with TRBJ1-4, with 9 bases lining up with TRBD1. This CDR3 has 14 residues. CDR1 KGHSH and CDR2 LQKENI come from the germline V gene. V was clipped by 2 bases and J by 8 bases; unmatched bases: 3. This CDR3 reads CASSPWDRAEKLFF. The CDR3, as DNA: TGTGCCAGCTCACCATGGGACAGGGCCGAAAAACTGTTTTTT.

The V and J genes are TRBV29-1 and TRBJ2-7; 7 bases agree with TRBD1. The CDR3 runs 13 residues. The germline V gene has CDR1 SQVTM and CDR2 ANQGSEA. V trimming: 7 bases; J trimming: 1 base; junction bases outside the gene matches: 7. The CDR3 DNA sequence: TGCAGCGCCGGTGGGACAGATTCCTACGAGCAGTACTTC. Amino acids: CSAGGTDSYEQYF.

The V and J genes are TRBV7-3 and TRBJ2-1, with 9 positions matching TRBD1. CDR3 length: 15 residues. Germline CDR1 SGHTA, CDR2 FQGTGA. Germline trimming cut 5 bases from V and 4 bases from J; bases unmatched to any gene: 6. CDR3 DNA sequence: TGTGCCAGCAGCACCGGGACAGGGATTTACAATGAGCAGTTCTTC. Its translation is CASSTGTGIYNEQFF.

The chain couples TRBV5-1 to TRBJ1-1; TRBD1 matches 9 bases. The length of the CDR3 is 15 residues. CDR1 SGHRS and CDR2 YFSETQ come from the germline V gene. V dropped 0 bases and J dropped 3; count of bases not matched to a gene: 3. CDR3 region: CASSLGGTGYTEAFF. CDR3 DNA: TGCGCCAGCAGCTTGGGCGGGACAGGGTACACTGAAGCTTTCTTT.

This chain connects TRBV15 to TRBJ1-2; no clear D gene. In germline, CDR1 is LNHNV, CDR2 YYDKDF (reference sequence). CDR3 length: 12 residues. The V and J ends lost 6 bases and 6 bases respectively, with 11 bases between them. The CDR3 bases are TGTGCCACCAGTTCCGGAGGAAATGGCTACACCTTC. It translates to CATSSGGNGYTF.